This T cell receptor beta chain was profiled in a study of blood T cell repertoires in COVID-19. The repertoire was sequenced with immunoSEQ multiplex PCR; TCRdb's copy has only in-frame clones and lacks some. The sample lists 30,000 to 40,000 clones; 85% were seen once. CDR1 is MNHEY and CDR2 is SVGEGT in the germline V gene. V gave up 2 bases and J gave up 8 bases; unmatched junction bases: 4. The CDR3 sequence is 13 residues long. This clonotype originated in a human donor with acute or convalescent COVID-19. The donor label of this sample is uncertain. The specimen sequenced was peripheral blood. The chain employs TRBV6-2 or TRBV6-3 and TRBJ1-1; 8 positions match TRBD1. The CDR3 region has the DNA TGTGCCAGCAGTTACACCCGGGACAGGGAAGCTTTCTTT. Its protein is CASSYTRDREAFF.